This TCR beta chain was identified in a study of post-analysis software for immune sequencing data. At the level of the study: In terms of disease course, relapsing-remitting, secondary progressive and progressive-relapsing multiple sclerosis were included. General observations from the study: Samples made in the same batch grouped tightly together by F measure. Multiple sclerosis patients showed significantly lower normalized Chao1 diversity than controls did. About five TRBV segments were more frequent in patients than controls; TRBV5-6, TRBV5-1 and TRBV20-1 belonged to this group.

Germline values: CDR1 DFQATT, CDR2 SNEGSKA (reference sequence). The CDR3 consists of 12 residues. Unique molecular identifiers featured in each of the TCR beta cDNA libraries. Roughly 500,000 cDNA molecules were obtained per 1 to 10 million input T cells. In TCRdb, the PCR reads were re-called with MiXCR into one record per CDR3 protein. Of approximately 770,000 distinct CDR3 sequences listed, roughly 46% are singletons. With respect to this clonotype: As yet, its antigen is unknown.

The chain uses TRBV20-1 and TRBJ2-7, with unresolved D. The last part of the DNA fits TRBJ2-1 better; the J call may be wrong. The clonotype was recovered from a girl aged 10 to 17 with multiple sclerosis. The sequencing sample was made of blood. The CDR3 spells CSARDVGNEQFF. DNA of the CDR3: TGCAGTGCTAGAGATGTGGGCAATGAGCAGTTCTTC.